The present entry profiles one T cell receptor beta chain with its context. The antigen is unknown. This CDR3 has 15 amino acids. Germline CDR1 SGHRS, CDR2 YFSETQ. V lost 6 bases and J 5 bases, leaving 21 bases between the germline ends. The assay was carried out at the deep level. Clones were sequenced by immunoSEQ multiplex PCR, and TCRdb holds only the in-frame ones, with some missing. The sample lists 2 million to 2.5 million clones, over 85% occurring once. The sample originates from a study of shared clonotypes between healthy human individuals. General study points: The diversity represented, both genetic and in exposure history, was limited by few donors. What naive subsets generally showed was a larger estimated richness than memory subsets showed.

The receptor comes from a man younger than 30 in good health. Some clones in this sample may be carry-over from other donors' samples. The gene calls are TRBV5-1 and TRBJ2-7; D might be TRBD1 or TRBD2, each matching 6 bases. Sequencing was carried out using naive CD4+ T cells from PBMCs. Subset of the sample: CD45RA+ positively selected. The CDR3 reads CASTTDAWGANEQYF. The CDR3 coding sequence is TGCGCCAGCACCACAGATGCCTGGGGGGCGAACGAGCAGTACTTC. The whole variable domain, remainder taken from reference TRBV5-1 and TRBJ2-7, is KAGVTQTPRYLIKTRGQQVTLSCSPISGHRSVSWYQQTPGQGLQFLFEYFSETQRNKGNFPGRFSGRQFSNSRSEMNVSTLELGDSALYLCASTTDAWGANEQYFGPGTRLTVT.